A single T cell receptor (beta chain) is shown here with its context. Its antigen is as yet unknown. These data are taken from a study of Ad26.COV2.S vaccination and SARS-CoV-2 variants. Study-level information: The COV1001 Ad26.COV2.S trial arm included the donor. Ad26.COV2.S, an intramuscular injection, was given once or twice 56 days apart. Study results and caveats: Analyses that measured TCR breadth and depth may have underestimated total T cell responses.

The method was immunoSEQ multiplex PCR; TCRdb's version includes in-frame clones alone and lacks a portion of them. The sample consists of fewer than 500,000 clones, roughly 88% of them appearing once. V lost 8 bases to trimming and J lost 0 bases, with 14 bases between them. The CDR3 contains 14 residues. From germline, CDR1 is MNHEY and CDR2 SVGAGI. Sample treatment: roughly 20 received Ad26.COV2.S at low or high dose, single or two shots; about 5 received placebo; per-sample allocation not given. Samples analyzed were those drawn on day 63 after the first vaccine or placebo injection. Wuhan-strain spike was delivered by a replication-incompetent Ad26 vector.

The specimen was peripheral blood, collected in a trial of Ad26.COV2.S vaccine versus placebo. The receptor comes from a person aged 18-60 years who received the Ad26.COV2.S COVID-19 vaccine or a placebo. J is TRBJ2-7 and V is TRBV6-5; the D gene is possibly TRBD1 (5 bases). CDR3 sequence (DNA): TGTGCCAGCTTCGGAACAGGTTCCTCCTACGAGCAGTACTTC. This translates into CASFGTGSSYEQYF.